The 31 T cell receptor beta chains reported below all come from one sample, sequenced in a study of T cell repertoires in cytomegalovirus infection. TCRdb reanalysed the reads using MiXCR and keeps one entry per CDR3 protein. This table has about 530,000 distinct CDR3 sequences, about a quarter appearing once. The sample consisted of PBMCs. All receptors come from a human donor in good health (CMV status not recorded). Some clones in this sample may be carry-over from other donors' samples.

This clonotype was observed many times. J is TRBJ2-2 and V is TRBV7-2; 9 bases are a match to TRBD1. From germline, CDR1 is SGHTA and CDR2 FQGNSA. V lost 4 bases and J lost 4; bases outside the gene matches: 1. The CDR3 has 14 residues. The CDR3 spells CASSSGQGTGELFF. The CDR3 nucleotides are TGTGCCAGCAGCTCGGGACAGGGCACCGGGGAGCTGTTTTTT.

This clonotype was detected ten times or more. The rearrangement joins TRBV7-2 to TRBJ2-1; 8 nucleotides align to TRBD2. Trimming took 6 bases from V and 9 from J; bases not matched to a gene: 10. The CDR3 totals 14 residues. Germline CDR1 and CDR2: SGHTA and FQGNSA. The CDR3 here is CASSVSGSMGEQFF. CDR3 sequence (DNA): TGTGCCAGCAGTGTGAGCGGGAGTATGGGTGAGCAGTTCTTC.

The chain has TRBV28 and TRBJ2-7, with 7 positions matching TRBD1. CDR3 length: 14 amino acids. Trimming at V came to 5 bases and at J to 3 bases, leaving 7 bases not matched to a gene. Germline V CDR1 and CDR2: MDHEN, SYDVKM. As DNA, the CDR3 is TGTGCCAGCAGTCGAGGACAGGCTTTCTACGAGCAGTACTTC. Protein: CASSRGQAFYEQYF.

The DNA of the CDR3 is TGTGCCAGTCGAACGCGGGAGACCTACAATGAGCAGTTCTTC. This encodes CASRTRETYNEQFF. The J gene is TRBJ2-1, the V gene TRBV27, with 7 nucleotides matching TRBD2. The CDR3 spans 14 residues. V lost 9 bases, J lost 2 bases, and 7 bases stayed unmatched. CDR1 and CDR2 from the germline V gene are MNHEY and SMNVEV (reference sequence).

This sequence joins TRBV18 and TRBJ2-1, with D maybe TRBD2 (6 bases). V was cut by 6 bases and J by 2 bases, with 17 bases left in between. The CDR3 has 16 amino acids. The germline V gene has CDR1 KGHSH and CDR2 LQKENI. The DNA of the CDR3 is TGTGCCAGCTCTCAAACCGGGACTGGGACCTACAATGAGCAGTTCTTC. It codes for CASSQTGTGTYNEQFF.

This clonotype was found a few times. The chain has TRBV7-2 and TRBJ2-7; D call uncertain. V gave up 6 bases and J gave up 0 bases, with 12 bases separating them. CDR1 is SGHTA and CDR2 is FQGNSA in the germline V gene. This CDR3 comprises 14 residues. CDR3 sequence: CASRSEDDSYEQYF. The CDR3 nucleotides are TGTGCCAGCAGGTCCGAGGACGACTCCTACGAGCAGTACTTC.

This clonotype came up a few times. The chain joins TRBV12-3 or TRBV12-4 to TRBJ1-1; D is unresolved. V lost 8 bases and J lost 4, with 14 bases in between. The CDR3 totals 13 residues. The CDR3 DNA reads as TGTGCCAGCTTTACGCCCCCCGCCACTGAAGCTTTCTTT. This encodes CASFTPPATEAFF.

There are a few counts of this clonotype. The chain recombines TRBV20-1 with TRBJ2-1; 12 bases line up with TRBD2. Germline V lookup: CDR1 DFQATT, CDR2 SNEGSKA (reference sequence). Trimming removed 4 bases from V and 6 bases from J; junction bases left unmatched: 4. The CDR3 spans 14 residues. The CDR3 region is CSATMTSGGNEQFF. The CDR3, as DNA: TGCAGTGCTACCATGACTAGCGGGGGCAATGAGCAGTTCTTC.

This rearrangement joins TRBV11-2 to TRBJ2-5; TRBD2 matches at 12 bases. Germline V CDR1 and CDR2: SGHAT, FQNNGV. Trimming cost V 6 bases and J 5 bases; bases outside gene matches: 10. The CDR3 is 16 amino acids. The CDR3 region has the DNA TGTGCCAGCAGAGTTGAACTAGCGGGAGGTAGCGAGACCCAGTACTTC. Its translation: CASRVELAGGSETQYF. The full variable domain, rest sourced from reference TRBV11-2 and TRBJ2-5, is EAGVAQSPRYKIIEKRQSVAFWCNPISGHATLYWYQQILGQGPKLLIQFQNNGVVDDSQLPKDRFSAERLKGVDSTLKIQPAKLEDSAVYLCASRVELAGGSETQYFGPGTRLLVL.

The chain's CDR3 is CASGDIMNTEAFF. The CDR3, as DNA: TGTGCCAGCGGGGACATCATGAACACTGAAGCTTTCTTT. The V and J genes are TRBV6-2 or TRBV6-3 and TRBJ1-1; perhaps TRBD1 as D (6 bases). CDR3 length: 13 residues. Trimming cost V 8 bases and J 0 bases, with 10 bases left between them. Germline CDR1 MNHEY, CDR2 SVGEGT.

V is TRBV14 and J is TRBJ1-2; D gene uncertain. The V end was cut by 5 bases, the J end by 2 bases, with 9 bases between. This CDR3 has 13 amino acids. Germline loops: CDR1 SGHDN, CDR2 FVKESK. The DNA of the CDR3 is TGTGCCAGCAGCATGAGAGGGAACTATGGCTACACCTTC. Its translation is CASSMRGNYGYTF.

This clonotype turned up a few times. This chain links TRBV28 with TRBJ2-4; TRBD1 is a possible D gene (6 bases). Trimming removed 3 bases at V and 0 bases at J, with 27 bases between. Germline CDR1 reads MDHEN; CDR2 reads SYDVKM. The CDR3 has 21 residues. The DNA of the CDR3 is TGTGCCAGCAGTTTCCCCTCACCTTCGCACCGAATCAGGGGAGCCAAAAACATTCAGTACTTC. Its translation: CASSFPSPSHRIRGAKNIQYF.

The chain couples TRBV9 to TRBJ2-5; D ambiguous. V was shortened by 6 bases and J by 0 bases, with 9 bases between the two germline ends. The CDR3 consists of 13 residues. In germline, CDR1 is SGDLS, CDR2 YYNGEE. The CDR3 region has the DNA TGTGCCAGCAAGCACTCTAACCAAGAGACCCAGTACTTC. Translated: CASKHSNQETQYF. Complete variable domain (other parts from reference TRBV9 and TRBJ2-5): DSGVTQTPKHLITATGQRVTLRCSPRSGDLSVYWYQQSLDQGLQFLIQYYNGEERAKGNILERFSAQQFPDLHSELNLSSLELGDSALYFCASKHSNQETQYFGPGTRLLVL.

The rearrangement joins TRBV7-3 to TRBJ2-7, with D possibly TRBD1 on 5 matching bases. The ends were cut back, 6 bases at V and 3 bases at J, with 12 bases in the middle. The V gene's germline CDR1 is SGHTA and CDR2 FQGTGA. This CDR3 is built from 13 residues. CDR3: CASSSGLDYEQYF. The CDR3 DNA follows: TGTGCCAGCAGTTCAGGGTTGGACTACGAGCAGTACTTC.

This clonotype has a single count. This may stem from a read error, because a much larger clone lies one nucleotide away. The J gene is TRBJ1-1, the V gene TRBV7-6, with TRBD1 identical over 8 bases. Germline V gene data show CDR1 as SGHVS and CDR2 as FNYEAQ. The CDR3 has 17 residues. The CDR3 loop reads CASSPTDRGQENAEAFF. The CDR3 DNA follows: TGTGCCAGCAGCCCAACTGACAGGGGCCAGGAGAACGCTGAAGCTTTCTTT.

Worth noting for this clonotype: One end of the junction fails to match germline, which may point to a read error. This chain joins TRBV6-6 and TRBJ1-1; no clear D. This CDR3 has 13 residues. Germline loops: CDR1 MNHNY, CDR2 SVGAGI (reference sequence). CDR3 nucleotides: TGTGCCAGCAGTTACCTTCCAGGAAGAGACGGACCTTTT. This codes for CASSYLPGRDGPF.

This chain joins TRBV20-1 and TRBJ2-2; the D is unclear. Germline V gene data show CDR1 as DFQATT and CDR2 as SNEGSKA (reference sequence). This CDR3 is 13 amino acids long. The V end lost 4 bases, the J end lost 1 base, and 7 bases lay between the germline ends. The CDR3 loop is CSATEENTGELFF. The DNA of the CDR3 is TGCAGTGCTACTGAGGAGAACACCGGGGAGCTGTTTTTT.

This clonotype was observed a handful of times. This sequence joins TRBV20-1 and TRBJ2-5; the match to TRBD1 covers 9 bases. The CDR3 covers 14 residues. Germline V gene lookup returns CDR1 DFQATT and CDR2 SNEGSKA (reference sequence). After removal of 6 bases from V and 1 base from J, the junction contained 6 bases not matched to a gene. The CDR3 nucleotides read TGCAGTGCCCTGCCGGGACAGGGCCAAGAGACCCAGTACTTC. It yields the protein CSALPGQGQETQYF.

V and J are TRBV19 and TRBJ2-7, with a weak D call TRBD1 (6 bases). With 8 bases removed from V and 0 bases from J, the gap between germline ends came to 11 bases. CDR1 is LNHDA and CDR2 is SQIVND in the germline V gene (reference sequence). The CDR3 sequence is 13 residues long. CDR3 loop: CASLEQGSYEQYF. CDR3 coding DNA: TGTGCCAGTCTGGAACAGGGCTCCTACGAGCAGTACTTC.

This clonotype has ten or more counts. The V and J genes are TRBV7-2 and TRBJ1-1, with D hard to call. V lost 1 base to trimming and J lost 6 bases, with 15 bases between them. The CDR3 covers 15 residues. The V gene's germline CDR1 is SGHTA and CDR2 FQGNSA. CDR3 sequence (DNA): TGTGCCAGCAGCTTAGATTGGTTAGGGTACTCTGAAGCTTTCTTT. Translating gives CASSLDWLGYSEAFF.

The chain carries TRBV28 and TRBJ2-3, with 7 bases fitting TRBD2. Trimming at V came to 3 bases and at J to 5 bases, leaving 5 bases not matched to a gene. CDR1 is MDHEN, CDR2 SYDVKM, per germline. This CDR3 comprises 14 residues. CDR3 nucleotides: TGTGCCAGCAGTTTGAGCGGGACGGGAGATACGCAGTATTTT. The encoded protein is CASSLSGTGDTQYF.

In its sample, this clonotype was seen a few times. This rearrangement joins TRBV19 to TRBJ2-1; D not resolved. There are 12 residues in the CDR3. Germline V gene sequence: CDR1 LNHDA, CDR2 SQIVND (reference sequence). The V end was cut by 6 bases, the J end by 7 bases, with 10 bases between. The CDR3 sequence: CASSNPWNEQFF. For the CDR3, the DNA is TGTGCCAGTAGCAACCCGTGGAATGAGCAGTTCTTC.

DNA for the CDR3: TGTGCCAGCTCACCATGGCGAGACAGAAACACCGGGGAGCTGTTTTTT. Translated, it gives CASSPWRDRNTGELFF. The chain links TRBV18 to TRBJ2-2; D possibly corresponds to TRBD1 (5 bases). The CDR3 sequence is 16 residues long. V lost 2 bases and J 2 bases, leaving 12 bases between the germline ends. Germline values: CDR1 KGHSH, CDR2 LQKENI.

This clonotype has only a few counts. This chain joins TRBV10-3 and TRBJ2-3; D is perhaps TRBD1 (5 bases). Germline values: CDR1 ENHRY, CDR2 SYGVKD. This CDR3 has 17 residues. V was cut by 6 bases and J by 0 bases, with 19 bases left in between. CDR3 coding DNA: TGTGCCATCAGCGCCCACAGGATCGGGTCTAGCACAGATACGCAGTATTTT. The encoded protein is CAISAHRIGSSTDTQYF.

This clonotype was counted at least ten times. The CDR3 is CASRVPGLASNEQFF. The DNA for the CDR3 is TGTGCCAGCAGAGTACCGGGACTAGCGAGCAATGAGCAGTTCTTC. The chain is built from TRBV7-2 and TRBJ2-1; 10 bases fit TRBD2. Germline CDR1 and CDR2: SGHTA and FQGNSA. With 6 bases clipped from V and 6 bases from J, the junction kept 8 bases outside the gene matches. The CDR3 has 15 amino acids.

There are a few counts of this clonotype. This chain uses TRBV12-3 or TRBV12-4 with TRBJ2-6; 9 bases agree with TRBD2. The V and J ends lost 5 bases and 3 bases, in that order; junction bases with no gene match: 8. There are 17 residues in the CDR3. DNA for the CDR3: TGTGCCAGCAGTCCGGGACTAGCTTTTGGTGGGGCCAACGTCCTGACTTTC. It specifies CASSPGLAFGGANVLTF.

This clonotype was seen only a few times. The germline gene is not matched at one end of the junction; a read error may be the cause. The V and J genes are TRBV19 and TRBJ1-1; tentatively, D is TRBD1 (5 bases). Germline CDR1 is LNHDA and CDR2 is SQIVND (reference sequence). This CDR3 spans 11 amino acids. The CDR3 reads CASSVDRDAIF. The CDR3 DNA sequence: TGTGCCAGTAGTGTCGACAGAGACGCTATCTTT.

This sequence joins TRBV7-8 and TRBJ2-7; 9 bases are a match to TRBD1. CDR1 is SGHVS and CDR2 is FQNEAQ in the germline V gene. CDR3 length: 15 residues. J gave up 5 bases and V 5 bases, and 10 bases lay outside the gene matches. The CDR3 nucleotides read TGTGCCAGCAGCCGAACGGGACAGGGCATCAACGAGCAGTACGTC. Translating it yields CASSRTGQGINEQYV.

This clonotype was counted between two and nine times. This chain connects TRBV7-9 to TRBJ2-3, with 8 bases that match TRBD1. This CDR3 contains 16 residues. Germline values: CDR1 SEHNR, CDR2 FQNEAQ (reference sequence). V dropped 1 base and J dropped 3; count of bases not matched to a gene: 6. The CDR3 DNA follows: TGTGCCAGCAGCTTAGGAGGACAGGGAAGGACAGATACGCAGTATTTT. Translation gives CASSLGGQGRTDTQYF.

This clonotype was seen a handful of times. V gene TRBV2 combines with J gene TRBJ2-2; 7 bases fit TRBD2. Germline-derived CDR1 and CDR2 are SNHLY and FYNNEI. Trimming at V came to 3 bases and at J to 1 base, leaving 8 bases not matched to a gene. The CDR3 has 17 residues. CDR3 in amino acids: CASSDLAETWNTGELFF. The CDR3 DNA reads as TGTGCCAGCAGTGATCTAGCGGAAACCTGGAACACCGGGGAGCTGTTTTTT.

The rearrangement links TRBV2 to TRBJ1-1; no reliable D call. The CDR3 spans 15 residues. V was shortened by 2 bases and J by 9 bases, with 19 bases between the two germline ends. CDR1 SNHLY and CDR2 FYNNEI come from the germline V gene. CDR3: CASSERASASSKAFF. In nucleotides, the CDR3 is TGTGCCAGCAGTGAAAGGGCTAGCGCTTCTTCTAAAGCTTTCTTT. The full variable domain, rest sourced from reference TRBV2 and TRBJ1-1, is EPEVTQTPSHQVTQMGQEVILRCVPISNHLYFYWYRQILGQKVEFLVSFYNNEISEKSEIFDDQFSVERPDGSNFTLKIRSTKLEDSAMYFCASSERASASSKAFFGQGTRLTVV.